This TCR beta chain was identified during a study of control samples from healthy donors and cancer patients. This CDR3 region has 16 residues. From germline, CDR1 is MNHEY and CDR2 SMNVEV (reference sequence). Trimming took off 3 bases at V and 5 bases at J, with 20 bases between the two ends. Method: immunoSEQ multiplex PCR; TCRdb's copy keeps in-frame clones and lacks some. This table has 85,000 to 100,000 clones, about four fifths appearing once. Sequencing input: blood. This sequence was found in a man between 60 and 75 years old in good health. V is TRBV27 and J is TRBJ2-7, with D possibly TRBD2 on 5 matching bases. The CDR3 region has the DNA TGTGCCAGCAGTTTTGCCCAGAGTACGGGGAAAAACGAGCAGTACTTC. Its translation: CASSFAQSTGKNEQYF.